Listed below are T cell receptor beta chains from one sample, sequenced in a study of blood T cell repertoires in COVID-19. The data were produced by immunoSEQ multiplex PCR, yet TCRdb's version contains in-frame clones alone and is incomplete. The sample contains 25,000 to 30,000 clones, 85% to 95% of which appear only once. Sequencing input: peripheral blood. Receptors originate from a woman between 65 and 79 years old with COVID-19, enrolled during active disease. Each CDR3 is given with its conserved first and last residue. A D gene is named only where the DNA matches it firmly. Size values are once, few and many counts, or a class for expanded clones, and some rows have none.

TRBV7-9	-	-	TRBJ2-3	TGTGCCAGCAGCTTAAATCGAGACAGATTCACAGATACGCAGTATTTT	CASSLNRDRFTDTQYF
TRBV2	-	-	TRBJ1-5	TGTGCCAGCAGTGAAGGGAACAGAGAAGACCGTTATAGCAATCAGCCCCAGCATTTT	CASSEGNREDRYSNQPQHF
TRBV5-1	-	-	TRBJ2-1	TGCGCCAGCAGCTTCTCACGGCTTAGCGGAGCTTCCTACAATGAGCAGTTCTTC	CASSFSRLSGASYNEQFF
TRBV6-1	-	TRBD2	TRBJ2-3	TGTGCCAGCAGTGAAGTCATAACTAGCGGGGGCACAGATACGCAGTATTTT	CASSEVITSGGTDTQYF
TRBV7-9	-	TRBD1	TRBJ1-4	TGTGCCAGCAGCCGAAAAGGGGGCGATTACGAAAAACTGTTTTTT	CASSRKGGDYEKLFF
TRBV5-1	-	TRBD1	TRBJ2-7	TGCGCCAGCAGCTTGAACACAGGGGGCCAAGGCTACGAGCAGTACTTC	CASSLNTGGQGYEQYF
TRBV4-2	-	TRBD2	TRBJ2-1	TGTGCCAGCAGCCAAGGGACTAGCGGAGACAATGAGCAGTTCTTC	CASSQGTSGDNEQFF
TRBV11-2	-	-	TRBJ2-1	TGTGCCAGCAGCTTAGCGTCGGGCAATGAGCAGTTCTTC	CASSLASGNEQFF
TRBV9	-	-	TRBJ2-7	TGTGCCAGCAGCGTAGGCCCCGATGGGAGCTCCTACGAGCAGTACTTC	CASSVGPDGSSYEQYF
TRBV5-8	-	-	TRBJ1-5	TGTGCCAGCACCCTGGGGAGGGACGGCAATCAGCCCCAGCATTTT	CASTLGRDGNQPQHF
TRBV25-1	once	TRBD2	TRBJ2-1	TGTGCCAGCAGTGATTTGGGGGAGGGGTACAATGAGCAGTTCTTC	CASSDLGEGYNEQFF
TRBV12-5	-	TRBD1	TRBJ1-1	TGTGCTAGTGGTACCCACACAGGGGCTGAAGCTTTCTTT	CASGTHTGAEAFF
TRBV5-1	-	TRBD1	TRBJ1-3	TGCGCCAGCAGCTCAGACAGGGCTGGAAACACCATATATTTT	CASSSDRAGNTIYF
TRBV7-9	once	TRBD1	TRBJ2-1	TGTGCCGGCAATACAGGGGAGACAGATGAGCAGTTCTTC	CAGNTGETDEQFF
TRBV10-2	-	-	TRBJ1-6	TGCGCCAGCAGTGAGAAGAGGAGCAGCTCCTATAATTCACCCCTCCACTTT	CASSEKRSSSYNSPLHF
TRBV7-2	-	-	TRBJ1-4	TGTGCCAGCAGCTTAGAGGTGGGGAGAACTAATGAAAAACTGTTTTTT	CASSLEVGRTNEKLFF
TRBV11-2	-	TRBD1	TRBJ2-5	TGTGCCAGCAGCTTAACACAGGGGGGTGAGACCCAGTACTTC	CASSLTQGGETQYF
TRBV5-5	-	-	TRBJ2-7	TGTGCCAGCAGCTCTTGGACACAGAGCTCCTACGAGCAGTACTTC	CASSSWTQSSYEQYF
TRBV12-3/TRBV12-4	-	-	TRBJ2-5	TGTGCCAGCAGTTTTTCTAGCAGAGAGACCCAGTACTTC	CASSFSSRETQYF
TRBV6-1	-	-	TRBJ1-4	TGTGCCAGCAGTGAAATGGGTATCAGGGATGAAAAACTGTTTTTT	CASSEMGIRDEKLFF
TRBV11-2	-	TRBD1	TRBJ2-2	TGTGCCAGCAGCTTATTAGGGCAGGGGGTTCCTCTCACCGGGGAGCTGTTTTTT	CASSLLGQGVPLTGELFF